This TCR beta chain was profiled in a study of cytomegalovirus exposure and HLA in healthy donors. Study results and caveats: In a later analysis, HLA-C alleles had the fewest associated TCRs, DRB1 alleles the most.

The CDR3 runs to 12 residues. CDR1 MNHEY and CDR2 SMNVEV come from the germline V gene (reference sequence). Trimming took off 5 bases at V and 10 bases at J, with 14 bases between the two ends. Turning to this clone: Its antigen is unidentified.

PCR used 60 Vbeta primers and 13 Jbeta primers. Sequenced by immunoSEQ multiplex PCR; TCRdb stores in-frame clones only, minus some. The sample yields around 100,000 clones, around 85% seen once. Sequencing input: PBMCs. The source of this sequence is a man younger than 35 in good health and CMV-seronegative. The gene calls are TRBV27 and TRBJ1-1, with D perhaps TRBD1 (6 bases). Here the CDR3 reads CASSLQGQSAFF. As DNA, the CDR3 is TGTGCCAGCAGTCTACAGGGACAATCAGCTTTCTTT.